This is a list of T cell receptor beta chains from one sample in a study of shared clonotypes between healthy human individuals. TCRdb's copy holds only in-frame clones and misses some; the assay was immunoSEQ multiplex PCR. The table records about 1 million clones, about 80% of them present only once. Sequenced sample: memory CD4+ T cells sorted from blood. The receptors here all came from a man aged 18-30 years in good health. CDR3s include the opening cysteine and the closing phenylalanine or tryptophan. D genes are given only for firm matches. Clone size, where shown, is once, few, many, or a class for clones that have expanded.

>TRBV6-1|.|TRBJ2-1|.
TGTGCCAGCAGGTTACAGGACTCCTACAATGAGCAGTTCTTC
CASRLQDSYNEQFF
>TRBV6-5|TRBD1|TRBJ2-1|.
TGTGCTACGGGACAGGGGTACAATGAGCAGTTCTTC
CATGQGYNEQFF
>TRBV6-5|TRBD1|TRBJ1-5|few
TGTGCCAGCAGGCCTCGACAGGGCATTCAGCCCCAGCATTTT
CASRPRQGIQPQHF
>TRBV4-1|TRBD2|TRBJ2-3|.
TGCGCCAGCAGCCAAGCAGCTAGCGGGGGGGAGGATACGCAGTATTTT
CASSQAASGGEDTQYF
>TRBV5-6|TRBD1|TRBJ2-7|.
TGTGCCAGCAGCCCAGGGACAGCCGCCCGTAGCTACGAGCAGTACTTC
CASSPGTAARSYEQYF
>TRBV7-8|TRBD1|TRBJ1-1|.
TGTGCCAGCAGCTTAGCGGGACAGCTTATGAACACTGAAGCTTTCTTT
CASSLAGQLMNTEAFF
>TRBV6-6|.|TRBJ2-5|.
TGTGCCAGCAGTTACACGGGGCAAGAGACCCAGTACTTC
CASSYTGQETQYF
>TRBV6-5|.|TRBJ2-7|few
TGTGCCAGCAGTTACCGTCAATCAGACTACGAGCAGTACTTC
CASSYRQSDYEQYF
>TRBV11-2|.|TRBJ1-2|.
TGTGCCAGCAGCTTAGCGGGCAGTCAGGTATATGGCTACACCTTC
CASSLAGSQVYGYTF
>TRBV15|TRBD1|TRBJ1-1|.
TGTGCCACCAGCAGCACCGGGACAGGGCCCTTCGCTGAAGCTTTCTTT
CATSSTGTGPFAEAFF
>TRBV7-2|TRBD2|TRBJ2-7|.
TGTGCCAGCAGCTCGATCAACCCCCTAGCGGGAGGGTCCTACGAGCAGTACTTC
CASSSINPLAGGSYEQYF
>TRBV7-2|TRBD1|TRBJ2-7|.
TGTGCCAGCAGCCTTGGGACAGGGGGTCGGAACGAGCAGTACTTC
CASSLGTGGRNEQYF
>TRBV10-2|TRBD1|TRBJ2-7|.
TGCGCCAGCAGTGACGGACAGGGCTACTCCTACGAGCAGTACTTC
CASSDGQGYSYEQYF
>TRBV7-9|TRBD1|TRBJ2-2|.
TGTGCCAGCAGCTTACGGACAGGGGCCGACGGGGAGCTGTTTTTT
CASSLRTGADGELFF
>TRBV6-1|.|TRBJ2-1|once
TGTGCCAGCAGTGGAGACAGGAACTACAATGAGCAGTTCTTC
CASSGDRNYNEQFF
>TRBV7-3|.|TRBJ2-3|.
TGTGCCAGCAGCCCCGTTAGCGGATCAGATACGCAGTATTTT
CASSPVSGSDTQYF
>TRBV9|.|TRBJ1-6|once
TGTGCCAGCAGTAGAGGGGAGGGAAGCCCCCTCCACTTT
CASSRGEGSPLHF
>TRBV10-1|.|TRBJ1-4|many
TGCGCCAGCAGTGCGGTCCGGGGTGAAAAACTGTTTTTT
CASSAVRGEKLFF
>TRBV13|TRBD1|TRBJ1-1|.
TGTGCCAGCAGCTTAGCCAGGGGGACTGAAGCTTTCTTT
CASSLARGTEAFF
>TRBV7-9|.|TRBJ2-5|.
TGTGCCAGCAGCTTAGATGGTGGGTCATGGACCCAGTACTTC
CASSLDGGSWTQYF
>TRBV5-1|.|TRBJ2-7|.
TGCGCCAGCAGCCCGGACGGGACATTCTACGAGCAGTACTTC
CASSPDGTFYEQYF
>TRBV7-3|.|TRBJ2-1|.
TGTGCCAGCAGCTTACAACCGTCCGGAGCCAGTCACAATGAGCAGTTCTTC
CASSLQPSGASHNEQFF
>TRBV6-6|.|TRBJ1-6|.
TGTGCCAGCAGTCTCGGACAGATCTCCTATAATTCACCCCTCCACTTT
CASSLGQISYNSPLHF
>TRBV6-6|.|TRBJ2-1|.
TGTGCCAGCAGTACACGACGAGGGGATGAGCAGTTCTTC
CASSTRRGDEQFF
>TRBV9|.|TRBJ2-2|.
TGTGCCAGCAGCGTAGATGGAGGGAGGAAGACCGGGGAGCTGTTTTTT
CASSVDGGRKTGELFF
>TRBV5-1|TRBD1|TRBJ1-6|.
TGCGCCAGCAGCCTGGGACAGGAGAATTCACCCCTCCACTTT
CASSLGQENSPLHF
>TRBV7-2|.|TRBJ2-4|few
TGTGCCAGCAGCTTAGAAGGAGGTGATACCATTCAGTACTTC
CASSLEGGDTIQYF
>TRBV7-9|.|TRBJ2-1|.
TGTGCCAGCAGCTTAGAATGGCGGGAAAAACCGAATGAGCAGTTCTTC
CASSLEWREKPNEQFF
>TRBV5-4|.|TRBJ2-5|.
TGTGCCAGCAGCTTGATGGCGGCGGGGACCCAGTACTTC
CASSLMAAGTQYF
>TRBV7-2|TRBD2|TRBJ2-1|.
TGTGCCAGCAGCTTAATCGGGAGGGCTAACAATGAGCAGTTCTTC
CASSLIGRANNEQFF
>TRBV6-1|TRBD1|TRBJ1-5|.
TGTGCCAGCAGTACAGGGGTAATTAGCAATCAGCCCCAGCATTTT
CASSTGVISNQPQHF
>TRBV14|TRBD1|TRBJ2-5|.
TGTGCCAGCAGCCCCCGTATAGGACAGGGCCAAGAGACCCAGTACTTC
CASSPRIGQGQETQYF
>TRBV18|.|TRBJ2-5|few
TGTGCCAGCTCACCAAATAGCGTAACCCAAGAGACCCAGTACTTC
CASSPNSVTQETQYF
>TRBV6-5|TRBD1|TRBJ2-7|.
TGTGCCAGCAGTTACACGGACAGGGGAGGCGAGCAGTACTTC
CASSYTDRGGEQYF
>TRBV5-1|.|TRBJ2-2|.
TGCGCCAGCAGGTTCGGGGTCGGCACCGGGGAGCTGTTTTTT
CASRFGVGTGELFF
>TRBV10-3|.|TRBJ2-7|.
TGTGCCATTCGTAACGGGGCAGACACCTACGAGCAGTACTTC
CAIRNGADTYEQYF
>TRBV10-3|.|TRBJ2-1|.
TGTGCCATCAGAAACGTCTTACAGGAGAATGAGCAGTTCTTC
CAIRNVLQENEQFF
>TRBV5-1|.|TRBJ2-1|.
TGCGCCAGCAGCTTGGGAGGGGGCAAGGGAGGTGAGCAGTTCTTC
CASSLGGGKGGEQFF
>TRBV2|.|TRBJ2-1|many
TGTGCCAGCAAATACGACAATGAGCAGTTCTTC
CASKYDNEQFF
>TRBV5-5|.|TRBJ2-5|.
TGTGCCAGCAGCCAATCCTCGGCGGCCTCCCAAGAGACCCAGTACTTC
CASSQSSAASQETQYF
>TRBV5-1|TRBD1|TRBJ1-3|.
TGCGCCAGCAGCCCGATGACAGGGGCTGGTGGAAACACCATATATTTT
CASSPMTGAGGNTIYF